One and the same sample provided the 26 T cell receptor beta chains below, sequenced in a study of monozygotic twins with inflammatory bowel disease. Following a re-call of the 5' RACE reads, TCRdb has one entry per CDR3 protein and lacks DNA. The sample table includes 150,000 or so distinct CDR3 sequences. The sequencing input was blood. All receptors derive from a human donor with ulcerative colitis or Crohn's disease, or a healthy co-twin of an affected twin (not recorded which).

V and J are TRBV5-1 and TRBJ2-7. Germline CDR1 SGHRS, CDR2 YFSETQ. This CDR3 is 15 amino acids long. The CDR3 sequence is CASSFRRGTPYEQYF. The full variable domain, with the rest looked up from reference TRBV5-1 and TRBJ2-7, is KAGVTQTPRYLIKTRGQQVTLSCSPISGHRSVSWYQQTPGQGLQFLFEYFSETQRNKGNFPGRFSGRQFSNSRSEMNVSTLELGDSALYLCASSFRRGTPYEQYFGPGTRLTVT.

The chain couples TRBV12-3 or TRBV12-4 to TRBJ1-1. The CDR3 runs to 13 residues. The CDR3: CASSFTGYTEAFF.

The rearrangement links TRBV13 to TRBJ2-3; without DNA, the TCRdb call of TRBD2 cannot be checked. The germline V gene encodes CDR1 PRHDT and CDR2 FYEKMQ (reference sequence). The CDR3 length is 15 residues. This chain's CDR3 is CASSSLAGITDTQYF.

The chain uses TRBV6-5 and TRBJ2-2; absent DNA, TCRdb's TRBD1 call cannot be checked. Germline lookup yields CDR1 MNHEY and CDR2 SVGAGI. This CDR3 has 17 residues. CDR3 loop: CASSYKTGSTHTGELFF.

J is TRBJ1-2 and V is TRBV5-6. The CDR3 consists of 12 residues. Germline V CDR1 and CDR2: SGHDT, YYEEEE. CDR3 region: CASSLEAGRYTF.

CDR3: CASSISDGPFGTQYF. V usage is TRBV19 and J usage is TRBJ2-5. This CDR3 is 15 amino acids long. CDR1 and CDR2 from the germline V gene are LNHDA and SQIVND (reference sequence).

V and J are TRBV7-2 and TRBJ2-3; checking the TCRdb D call of TRBD2 is not possible without DNA. The CDR3 is 15 amino acids. The germline gives CDR1 SGHTA, CDR2 FQGNSA. The CDR3 loop is CASTPRGALTDTQYF.

J is TRBJ2-7 and V is TRBV20-1; TCRdb's D gene call, TRBD1, goes unchecked for lack of DNA. The length of the CDR3 is 16 residues. Looked up from germline, CDR1 is DFQATT and CDR2 is SNEGSKA (reference sequence). CDR3 amino acids: CSASQSSGSLSYEQYF.

This sequence joins TRBV4-1 and TRBJ2-7; TCRdb designates TRBD2, a call that cannot be tested without DNA. Germline assignment: CDR1 MGHRA and CDR2 YSYEKL. The CDR3 consists of 15 residues. CDR3: CASSTLAGAIYEQYF.

The rearrangement uses TRBV6-1 and TRBJ1-5. Germline CDR1 MNHNS, CDR2 SASEGT. This CDR3 is built from 14 residues. CDR3 protein: CASRKGRGRQPQHF.

This chain links TRBV6-1 with TRBJ2-1; TCRdb proposes TRBD1, but this gene call is untestable without DNA. Germline CDR1 MNHNS, CDR2 SASEGT. This CDR3 has 15 residues. Here the CDR3 reads CASSQTGGAHNEQFF.

The chain links TRBV20-1 to TRBJ2-7. CDR1 and CDR2 from the germline V gene are DFQATT and SNEGSKA (reference sequence). The CDR3 loop spans 14 amino acids. CDR3 residues: CSASVISHLYEQYF.

This chain uses TRBV3-1 with TRBJ1-5. Germline V lookup: CDR1 LGHDT, CDR2 YNNKEL (reference sequence). The CDR3 covers 16 residues. The chain's CDR3 is CASSQDGRGSNQPQHF.

This CDR3 reads CASSQDRWVNTEAFF. V gene TRBV5-6 combines with J gene TRBJ1-1; TCRdb outputs TRBD1, but without DNA this stays unchecked. Germline V gene lookup returns CDR1 SGHDT and CDR2 YYEEEE. The length of the CDR3 is 15 residues.

This chain links TRBV6-1 with TRBJ1-1; TCRdb's D call of TRBD1 is untestable without DNA. There are 14 residues in the CDR3. Germline V gives CDR1 MNHNS, CDR2 SASEGT. CDR3 protein: CASIPRGSNTEAFF.

The chain has TRBV5-1 and TRBJ1-1. This CDR3 has 15 amino acids. CDR1 is SGHRS and CDR2 is YFSETQ in the germline V gene. The CDR3 reads CASSLEGLKNTEAFF.

The CDR3 sequence: CASSDGPSGNYNEQFF. The V call is TRBV25-1, the J call TRBJ2-1; checking the TCRdb D call of TRBD2 is not possible without DNA. The CDR3 spans 16 residues. Germline V CDR1 and CDR2: MGHDK, SYGVNS.

The chain employs TRBV7-9 and TRBJ2-7. This CDR3 spans 13 amino acids. Germline V gene data show CDR1 as SEHNR and CDR2 as FQNEAQ (reference sequence). CDR3 sequence: CAYERQEHYEQYF.

The genes are TRBV10-3 and TRBJ1-1. Germline loops: CDR1 ENHRY, CDR2 SYGVKD. The length of the CDR3 is 16 residues. The CDR3 loop reads CAISVGGMAGRSEAFF.

V gene TRBV4-1 combines with J gene TRBJ2-7; TCRdb outputs TRBD1, but without DNA this stays unchecked. This CDR3 has 16 residues. Looked up from germline, CDR1 is MGHRA and CDR2 is YSYEKL. CDR3 amino acids: CASSLGIGGLGYEQYF.

The V and J genes are TRBV11-2 and TRBJ2-1; lacking DNA, the TRBD2 call made by TCRdb goes unchecked. The CDR3 extends over 18 amino acids. The germline gives CDR1 SGHAT, CDR2 FQNNGV. CDR3: CASAKASGRGSPRTEQFF.

The V and J genes are TRBV12-3 or TRBV12-4 and TRBJ2-2; TCRdb's assignment of TRBD2 cannot be checked, as there is no DNA. This CDR3 spans 14 amino acids. This CDR3 is CASTLSDRTGELFF.

The chain has TRBV19 and TRBJ2-2; TCRdb lists TRBD2, though no DNA is available to test this call. CDR3 length: 16 amino acids. Germline lookup yields CDR1 LNHDA and CDR2 SQIVND (reference sequence). The CDR3 sequence: CASNPQGLSFAGELLF.

The V and J genes are TRBV11-2 and TRBJ2-1; with no DNA, the TCRdb D assignment of TRBD2 cannot be verified. Per the germline V gene, CDR1 is SGHAT and CDR2 is FQNNGV. CDR3 length equals 14 residues. The CDR3: CASSLTEGYTEQFF.

The genes are TRBV20-1 and TRBJ2-1; as DNA is missing, the TRBD1 call by TCRdb cannot be tested. The germline gives CDR1 DFQATT, CDR2 SNEGSKA (reference sequence). The CDR3 has 16 residues. CDR3 protein: CSATRAGPTLHNEQFF.

This sequence joins TRBV6-5 and TRBJ2-2; with no DNA, the TCRdb D assignment of TRBD2 cannot be verified. The CDR3 runs to 18 residues. Per the germline V gene, CDR1 is MNHEY and CDR2 is SVGAGI. This CDR3 reads CASSYGVAGGPGTGELFF.